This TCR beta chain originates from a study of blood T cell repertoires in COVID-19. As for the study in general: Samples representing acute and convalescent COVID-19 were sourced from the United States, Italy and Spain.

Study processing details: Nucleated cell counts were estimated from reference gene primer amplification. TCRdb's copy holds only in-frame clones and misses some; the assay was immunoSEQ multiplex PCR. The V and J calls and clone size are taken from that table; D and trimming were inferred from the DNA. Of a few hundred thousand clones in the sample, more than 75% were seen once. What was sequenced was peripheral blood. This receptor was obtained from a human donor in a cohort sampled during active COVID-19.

The CDR3 DNA reads as TGTGCCTGGGCCGAGGGGGCTGATCAGCCCCAGCATTTT. This sequence encodes CAWAEGADQPQHF. The chain joins TRBV30 to TRBJ1-5; 7 bases line up with TRBD1. J lost 5 bases, V lost 5 bases, and 6 bases had no gene match. In germline, CDR1 is GTSNPN, CDR2 SVGIG (reference sequence). The CDR3 has 13 amino acids.